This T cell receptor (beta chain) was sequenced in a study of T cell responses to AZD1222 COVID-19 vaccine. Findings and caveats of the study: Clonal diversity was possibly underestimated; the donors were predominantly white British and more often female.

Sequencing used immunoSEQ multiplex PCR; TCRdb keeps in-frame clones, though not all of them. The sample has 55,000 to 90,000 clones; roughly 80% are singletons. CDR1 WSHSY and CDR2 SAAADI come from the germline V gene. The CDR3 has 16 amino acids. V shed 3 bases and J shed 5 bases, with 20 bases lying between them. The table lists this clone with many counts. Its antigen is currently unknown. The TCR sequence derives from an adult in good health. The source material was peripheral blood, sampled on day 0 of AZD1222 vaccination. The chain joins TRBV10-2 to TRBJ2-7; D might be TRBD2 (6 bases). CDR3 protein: CASSENGGEAPNEQYF. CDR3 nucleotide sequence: TGCGCCAGCAGTGAAAACGGCGGGGAAGCTCCCAACGAGCAGTACTTC.